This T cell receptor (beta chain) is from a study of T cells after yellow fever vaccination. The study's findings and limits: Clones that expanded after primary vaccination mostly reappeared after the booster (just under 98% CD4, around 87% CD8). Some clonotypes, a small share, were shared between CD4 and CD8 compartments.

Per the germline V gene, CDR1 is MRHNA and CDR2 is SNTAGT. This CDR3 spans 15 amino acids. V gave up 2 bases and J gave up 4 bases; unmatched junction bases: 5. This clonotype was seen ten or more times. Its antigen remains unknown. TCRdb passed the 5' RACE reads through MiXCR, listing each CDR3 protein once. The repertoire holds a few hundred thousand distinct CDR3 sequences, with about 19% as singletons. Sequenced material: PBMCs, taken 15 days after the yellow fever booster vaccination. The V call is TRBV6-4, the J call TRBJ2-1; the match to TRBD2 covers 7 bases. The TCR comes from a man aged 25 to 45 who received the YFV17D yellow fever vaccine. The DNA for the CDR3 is TGTGCCAGCAGTGACGGGGTTAGCGGGTACAATGAGCAGTTCTTC. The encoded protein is CASSDGVSGYNEQFF.